The 20 T cell receptor beta chains below all came from one sample that was sequenced in a study of T cell repertoires in cytomegalovirus infection. TCRdb re-called the reads through MiXCR, storing one row per CDR3 protein. The sample has 170,000 or so distinct CDR3 sequences, about a sixth seen once; the top ten hold about 25%. Material for sequencing was CD8+ T cells from PBMCs. Every receptor here comes from a human donor in good health (CMV status not recorded). Some clones in this sample may be carry-over from other donors' samples.

The sample holds a few counts of this clonotype. V usage is TRBV30 and J usage is TRBJ1-5, with TRBD1 identical over 12 bases. CDR3 length: 16 amino acids. With 2 bases clipped from V and 7 bases from J, the junction kept 9 bases outside the gene matches. The germline V gene has CDR1 GTSNPN and CDR2 SVGIG (reference sequence). The CDR3 DNA reads as TGTGCCTGGAGTTCCGGGACAGGGGGCATGGGGCAGCCCCAGCATTTT. It encodes CAWSSGTGGMGQPQHF.

This rearrangement joins TRBV27 to TRBJ1-1; weak D call: TRBD1 (6 bases). The CDR3 runs 15 residues. Looked up from germline, CDR1 is MNHEY and CDR2 is SMNVEV (reference sequence). V lost 10 bases and J 4 bases, leaving 22 bases between the germline ends. CDR3 in DNA: TGTGCCATCCTTCCCCCCGGGGGCGCGGTCACTGAAGCTTTCTTT. Translating gives CAILPPGGAVTEAFF.

This clonotype was seen a handful of times. The chain recombines TRBV6-1 with TRBJ2-1; D possibly corresponds to TRBD2 (5 bases). Looked up from germline, CDR1 is MNHNS and CDR2 is SASEGT. This CDR3 has 16 amino acids. Trimming left V 6 bases short and J 4 bases short, with 19 bases between. The CDR3 coding sequence is TGTGCCAGCAGCCTCTCCATAAGCGGTTCTTACAATGAGCAGTTCTTC. This codes for CASSLSISGSYNEQFF.

This clonotype has a handful of counts. The chain carries TRBV12-3 or TRBV12-4 and TRBJ1-2; no clear D gene. Between the trimmed V and J ends, which lost 6 bases and 2 bases, there was a span of 10 bases. The length of the CDR3 is 13 residues. The CDR3 DNA sequence: TGTGCCAGCAGCCTACAGATCAACTATGGCTACACCTTC. It specifies CASSLQINYGYTF.

The table lists this clonotype with a few counts. The chain has TRBV6-2 or TRBV6-3 and TRBJ2-1; 9 positions agree with TRBD2. V lost 0 bases, J lost 0 bases, and 12 bases stayed unmatched. Germline CDR1 MNHEY, CDR2 SVGEGT. The CDR3 is 20 amino acids. CDR3 nucleotides: TGTGCCAGCAGTTACTCGACCCAGCGGGGGGCCGATAGCTCCTACAATGAGCAGTTCTTC. Translation: CASSYSTQRGADSSYNEQFF.

This clonotype was counted a few times. The chain recombines TRBV20-1 with TRBJ2-2; D is possibly TRBD1 (5 bases). The CDR3 loop spans 15 amino acids. Germline CDR1 is DFQATT and CDR2 is SNEGSKA (reference sequence). The V and J ends lost 2 bases and 3 bases respectively, with 13 bases between them. CDR3 sequence reads: CSARTGLVDTGELFF. CDR3 coding DNA: TGCAGTGCTAGAACAGGCTTAGTAGACACCGGGGAGCTGTTTTTT.

The chain recombines TRBV2 with TRBJ2-3; D could derive from TRBD1 or TRBD2 (5 bases each). V dropped 4 bases and J dropped 3 bases, with 11 bases sitting between them. Germline V CDR1 and CDR2: SNHLY, FYNNEI. This CDR3 is built from 14 residues. CDR3 sequence reads: CASSVGRETDTQYF. CDR3 nucleotide sequence: TGTGCCAGCAGTGTGGGCAGGGAGACAGATACGCAGTATTTT. Combining the CDR3 with reference TRBV2 and TRBJ2-3 gives the whole variable domain EPEVTQTPSHQVTQMGQEVILRCVPISNHLYFYWYRQILGQKVEFLVSFYNNEISEKSEIFDDQFSVERPDGSNFTLKIRSTKLEDSAMYFCASSVGRETDTQYFGPGTRLTVL.

The chain combines TRBV11-2 with TRBJ2-2; D is possibly TRBD2 (5 bases). The CDR3 consists of 17 residues. V lost 3 bases and J lost 0, with 14 bases in between. Germline CDR1 is SGHAT and CDR2 is FQNNGV. DNA of the CDR3: TGTGCCAGCAGCTTGGTGGTCGGGGTGGCGAACACCGGGGAGCTGTTTTTT. Translating it yields CASSLVVGVANTGELFF.

The chain couples TRBV27 to TRBJ2-2, with D possibly being TRBD1 (5 bases). Germline V gene sequence: CDR1 MNHEY, CDR2 SMNVEV (reference sequence). This CDR3 has 17 amino acids. The V end lost 4 bases, the J end lost 0 bases, and 15 bases lay between the germline ends. For the CDR3, the DNA is TGTGCCAGCAGTTCCCAGGGCTTATCGCCGAACACCGGGGAGCTGTTTTTT. Residues: CASSSQGLSPNTGELFF.

The rearrangement links TRBV6-6 to TRBJ2-2; TRBD1 or TRBD2 may be the D gene (5 bases each). Trimming took 0 bases from V and 1 from J, leaving 12 bases between them. Germline-derived CDR1 and CDR2 are MNHNY and SVGAGI (reference sequence). The CDR3 length is 17 residues. The CDR3 nucleotides are TGTGCCAGCAGTTACTCGAGGGAGAGGGGGAACACCGGGGAGCTGTTTTTT. Translating it yields CASSYSRERGNTGELFF.

This clonotype was seen only a few times. The gene calls are TRBV2 and TRBJ2-3; 9 bases line up with TRBD1. Looked up from germline, CDR1 is SNHLY and CDR2 is FYNNEI. V dropped 6 bases and J dropped 3; count of bases not matched to a gene: 4. This CDR3 contains 14 residues. The CDR3 sequence: CASRRTGETDTQYF. The CDR3 DNA reads TGTGCCAGCAGGAGGACAGGGGAAACAGATACGCAGTATTTT.

This chain links TRBV7-9 with TRBJ1-1; a possible D gene is TRBD1 (6 bases). Trimming stripped 3 bases from V and 7 bases from J, with 15 bases between. The germline V gene encodes CDR1 SEHNR and CDR2 FQNEAQ (reference sequence). The CDR3 is 14 amino acids. The CDR3, as DNA: TGTGCCAGCAGCTTCGACAGGCCTCTGGGTGAAGCTTTCTTT. This translates into CASSFDRPLGEAFF.

V gene TRBV6-2 or TRBV6-3 combines with J gene TRBJ2-3; D possibly matches TRBD1 or TRBD2 (5 bases each). V dropped 2 bases and J dropped 6 bases, with 15 bases sitting between them. This CDR3 has 15 amino acids. Looked up from germline, CDR1 is MNHEY and CDR2 is SVGEGT. The CDR3 nucleotides read TGTGCCAGCAGTTACGGGGGACCAACCGTGGATACGCAGTATTTT. This sequence encodes CASSYGGPTVDTQYF.

V gene TRBV6-2 or TRBV6-3 combines with J gene TRBJ2-7; D perhaps matches TRBD1 (6 bases). CDR1 is MNHEY, CDR2 SVGEGT, per germline. The V and J ends lost 7 bases and 0 bases respectively, with 13 bases between them. The length of the CDR3 is 14 residues. CDR3 nucleotides: TGTGCCAGCACCACTAGGACAGCCTCCTACGAGCAGTACTTC. Its protein is CASTTRTASYEQYF.

Only a few counts were recorded for this clonotype. This rearrangement joins TRBV6-1 to TRBJ1-1, with unresolved D. Germline V gene sequence: CDR1 MNHNS, CDR2 SASEGT. The CDR3 is 13 amino acids. V lost 5 bases, J lost 2 bases, and 9 bases lay in between. This CDR3 reads CASSRPPNTEAFF. CDR3 bases: TGTGCCAGCAGTCGGCCACCTAACACTGAAGCTTTCTTT.

The genes are TRBV15 and TRBJ1-5, with D possibly matching TRBD1 (5 bases). CDR1 LNHNV and CDR2 YYDKDF come from the germline V gene (reference sequence). V was trimmed by 2 bases and J by 1 base, leaving 15 bases between them. This CDR3 contains 17 residues. CDR3 amino acids: CATSRKRRQKSNQPQHF. CDR3 coding DNA: TGTGCCACCAGCAGAAAACGCCGACAGAAGAGCAATCAGCCCCAGCATTTT.

The V gene is TRBV7-2, the J gene TRBJ2-7, with D perhaps TRBD1 (5 bases). The ends were cut back, 5 bases at V and 7 bases at J, with 21 bases in the middle. The CDR3 is 15 amino acids. From germline, CDR1 is SGHTA and CDR2 FQGNSA. CDR3 DNA sequence: TGTGCCAGCAGCCGGAACCAGGGCCCTTCCTGGGAGCAGTACTTC. Its protein is CASSRNQGPSWEQYF.

In its sample, this clonotype was seen once. This rearrangement joins TRBV7-6 to TRBJ1-5; TRBD1 matches 9 bases. CDR1 and CDR2 (germline): SGHVS, FNYEAQ. This CDR3 has 15 residues. The ends lost 5 bases at V and 4 bases at J; junction bases unmatched: 6. Here the CDR3 reads CASSNRDRENQPQHF. In nucleotides, the CDR3 is TGTGCCAGCAGCAACCGGGACAGGGAAAATCAGCCCCAGCATTTT. The full variable domain, its missing parts supplied by reference TRBV7-6 and TRBJ1-5, is GAGVSQSPRYKVTKRGQDVALRCDPISGHVSLYWYRQALGQGPEFLTYFNYEAQQDKSGLPNDRFSAERPEGSISTLTIQRTEQRDSAMYRCASSNRDRENQPQHFGDGTRLSIL.

The rearrangement links TRBV6-2 or TRBV6-3 to TRBJ2-1, with D perhaps TRBD1 or TRBD2 (5 bases each). V was clipped by 6 bases and J by 9 bases, with 12 bases between them. The CDR3 sequence is 12 residues long. Per germline, CDR1 MNHEY and CDR2 SVGEGT. Written as DNA, the CDR3 is TGTGCCAGCAGCCGAGGGGTGGCTGAGCAGTTCTTC. This codes for CASSRGVAEQFF.

This chain uses TRBV4-1 with TRBJ1-2; 12 nucleotides agree with TRBD1. The CDR3 runs to 16 residues. Germline V CDR1 and CDR2: MGHRA, YSYEKL. The V gene end was trimmed by 0 bases and the J gene end by 8 bases; junction bases not matched to a gene: 7. The DNA of the CDR3 is TGCGCCAGCAGCCAAGAAAGGGGACAGGGGGCGGAGGGCTACACCTTC. This codes for CASSQERGQGAEGYTF.